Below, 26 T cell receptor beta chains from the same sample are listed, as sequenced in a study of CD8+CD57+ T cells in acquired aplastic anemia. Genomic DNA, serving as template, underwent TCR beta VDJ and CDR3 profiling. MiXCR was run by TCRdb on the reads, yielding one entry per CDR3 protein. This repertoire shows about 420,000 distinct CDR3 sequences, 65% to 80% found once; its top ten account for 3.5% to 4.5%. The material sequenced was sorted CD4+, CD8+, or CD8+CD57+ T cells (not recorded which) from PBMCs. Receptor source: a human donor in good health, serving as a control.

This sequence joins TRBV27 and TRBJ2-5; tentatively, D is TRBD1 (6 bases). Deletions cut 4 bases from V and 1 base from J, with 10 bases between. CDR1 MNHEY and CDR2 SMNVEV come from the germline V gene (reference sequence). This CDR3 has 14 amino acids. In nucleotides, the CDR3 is TGTGCCAGCAGTTCACAGGGTTCCCAAGAGACCCAGTACTTC. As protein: CASSSQGSQETQYF.

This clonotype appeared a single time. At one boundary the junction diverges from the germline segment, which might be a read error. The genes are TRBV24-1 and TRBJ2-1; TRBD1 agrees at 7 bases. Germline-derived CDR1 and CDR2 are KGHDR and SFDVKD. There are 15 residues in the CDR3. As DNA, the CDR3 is TGTGCCAGCAGTTTAGCTCCAGGGGGCTACAATGAGCAGTTCTTC. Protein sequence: CASSLAPGGYNEQFF.

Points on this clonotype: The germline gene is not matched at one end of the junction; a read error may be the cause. For the CDR3, the DNA is TGTGCCAGCAGCCAACGACAGGGCTATTTCTACACCTTC. Translating it yields CASSQRQGYFYTF. The rearrangement uses TRBV5-1 and TRBJ1-2, with 7 nucleotides matching TRBD1. This CDR3 has 13 residues. Germline V gene data show CDR1 as SGHRS and CDR2 as YFSETQ.

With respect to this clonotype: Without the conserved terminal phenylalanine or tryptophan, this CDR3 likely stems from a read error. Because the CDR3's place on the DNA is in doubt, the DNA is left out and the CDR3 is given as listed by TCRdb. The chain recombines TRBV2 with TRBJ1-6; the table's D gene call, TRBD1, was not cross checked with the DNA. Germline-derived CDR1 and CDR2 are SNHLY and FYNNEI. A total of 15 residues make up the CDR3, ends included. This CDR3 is CASSEFKGANALPFC.

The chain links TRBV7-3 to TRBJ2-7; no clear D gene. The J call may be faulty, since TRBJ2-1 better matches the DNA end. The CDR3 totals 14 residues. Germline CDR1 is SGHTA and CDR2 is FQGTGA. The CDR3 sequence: CASSAAASSYEQFF. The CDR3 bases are TGTGCCAGCAGCGCGGCGGCCAGCTCCTACGAGCAGTTCTTC.

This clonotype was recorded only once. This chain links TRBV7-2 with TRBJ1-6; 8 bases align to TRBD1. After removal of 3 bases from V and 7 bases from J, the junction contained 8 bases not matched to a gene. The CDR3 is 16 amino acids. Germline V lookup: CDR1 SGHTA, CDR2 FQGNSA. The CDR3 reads CASSFFRGQGNSPLHF. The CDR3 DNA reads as TGTGCCAGCAGCTTTTTCAGGGGGCAAGGCAATTCACCCCTCCACTTT. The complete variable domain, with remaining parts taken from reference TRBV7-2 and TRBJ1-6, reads GAGVSQSPSNKVTEKGKDVELRCDPISGHTALYWYRQSLGQGLEFLIYFQGNSAPDKSGLPSDRFSAERTGGSVSTLTIQRTQQEDSAVYLCASSFFRGQGNSPLHFGNGTRLTVT.

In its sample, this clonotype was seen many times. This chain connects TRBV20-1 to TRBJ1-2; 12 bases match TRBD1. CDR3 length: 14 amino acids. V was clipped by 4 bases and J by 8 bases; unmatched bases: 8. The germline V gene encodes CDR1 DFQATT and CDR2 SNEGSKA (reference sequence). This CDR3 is CSAIHGTGGAGYTF. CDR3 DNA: TGCAGTGCTATACATGGGACAGGGGGCGCCGGCTACACCTTC.

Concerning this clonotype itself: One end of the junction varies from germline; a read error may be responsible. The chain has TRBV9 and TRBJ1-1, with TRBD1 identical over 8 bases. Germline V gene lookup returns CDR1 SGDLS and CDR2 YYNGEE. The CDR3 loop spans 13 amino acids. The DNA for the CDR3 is TGTGCCAGCAGTCTTGGACAGGGCACTGAAGCTTACTTT. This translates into CASSLGQGTEAYF.

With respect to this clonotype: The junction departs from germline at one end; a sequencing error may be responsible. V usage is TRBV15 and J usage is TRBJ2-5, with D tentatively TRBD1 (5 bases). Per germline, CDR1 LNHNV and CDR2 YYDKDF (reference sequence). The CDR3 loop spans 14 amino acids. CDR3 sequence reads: CASSSPAGKDEQYF. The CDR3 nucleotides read TGTGCCAGCAGCAGCCCCGCAGGGAAGGATGAGCAGTACTTC.

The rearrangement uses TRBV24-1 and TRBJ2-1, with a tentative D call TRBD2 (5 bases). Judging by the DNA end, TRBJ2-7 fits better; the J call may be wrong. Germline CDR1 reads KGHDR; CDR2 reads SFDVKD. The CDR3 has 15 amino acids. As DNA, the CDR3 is TGTGCCACCAGTGGTTCCGGAGGAGGATACAATGAGCAGTACTTC. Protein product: CATSGSGGGYNEQYF.

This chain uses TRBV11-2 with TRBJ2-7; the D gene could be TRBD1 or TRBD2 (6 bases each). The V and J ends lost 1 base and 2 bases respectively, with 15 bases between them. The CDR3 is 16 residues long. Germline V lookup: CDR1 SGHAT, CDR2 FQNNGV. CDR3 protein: CASSLGGATPTYEQYF. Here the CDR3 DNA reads TGTGCCAGCAGCTTAGGGGGGGCGACACCGACCTACGAGCAGTACTTC.

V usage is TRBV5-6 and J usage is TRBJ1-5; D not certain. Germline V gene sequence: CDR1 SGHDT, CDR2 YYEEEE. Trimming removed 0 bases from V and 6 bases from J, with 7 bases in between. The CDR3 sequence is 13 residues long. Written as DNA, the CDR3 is TGTGCCAGCAGCTTGGTGTGGGTTCAGCCCCAGCATTTT. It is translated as CASSLVWVQPQHF.

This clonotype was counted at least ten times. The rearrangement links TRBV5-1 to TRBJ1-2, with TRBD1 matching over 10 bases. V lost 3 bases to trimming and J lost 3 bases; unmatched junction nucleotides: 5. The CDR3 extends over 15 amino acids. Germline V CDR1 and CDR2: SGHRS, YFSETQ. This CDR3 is CASSSGTGADYGYTF. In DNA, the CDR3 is TGCGCCAGCAGCTCCGGGACAGGGGCCGACTATGGCTACACCTTC.

In DNA, the CDR3 is TGTGCCAGCAGCTCAAGCTACCAAGAGACCCAGTACTTC. Encoded protein: CASSSSYQETQYF. V usage is TRBV7-7 and J usage is TRBJ2-5; D not certain. CDR3 length: 13 amino acids. The V gene lost 4 bases and the J gene lost 0 bases, with 6 bases spanning the gap. Germline V gene sequence: CDR1 SSHAT, CDR2 FNYEAQ (reference sequence).

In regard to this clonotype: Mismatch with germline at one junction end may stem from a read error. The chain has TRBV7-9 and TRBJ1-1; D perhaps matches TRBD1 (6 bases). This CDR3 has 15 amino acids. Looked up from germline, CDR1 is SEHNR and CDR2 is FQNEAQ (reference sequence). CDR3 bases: TGTGCCAGCAGCGTACAGGGTCGGGAGGACACTGAAGATTTCTTT. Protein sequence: CASSVQGREDTEDFF.

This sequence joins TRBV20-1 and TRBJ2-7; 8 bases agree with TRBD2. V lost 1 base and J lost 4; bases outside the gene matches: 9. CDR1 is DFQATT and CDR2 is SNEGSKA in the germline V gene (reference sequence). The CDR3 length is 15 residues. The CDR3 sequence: CSARGVGLAEYEQYF. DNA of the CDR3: TGCAGTGCTAGAGGCGTCGGACTAGCAGAATACGAGCAGTACTTC.

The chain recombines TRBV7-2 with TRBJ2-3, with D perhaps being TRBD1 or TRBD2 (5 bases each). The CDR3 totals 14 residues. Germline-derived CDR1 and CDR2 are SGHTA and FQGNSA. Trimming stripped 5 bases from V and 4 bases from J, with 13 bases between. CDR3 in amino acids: CASSPGAGADTQYF. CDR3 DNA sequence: TGTGCCAGCAGCCCCGGGGCAGGTGCAGATACGCAGTATTTT.

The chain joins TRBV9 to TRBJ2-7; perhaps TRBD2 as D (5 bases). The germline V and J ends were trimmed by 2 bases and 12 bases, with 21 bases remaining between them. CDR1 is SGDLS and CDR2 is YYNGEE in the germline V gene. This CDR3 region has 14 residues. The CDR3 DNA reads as TGTGCCAGCAGCGTCCAGGAGGTGGCTGGGGAGTTGTACTTC. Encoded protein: CASSVQEVAGELYF.

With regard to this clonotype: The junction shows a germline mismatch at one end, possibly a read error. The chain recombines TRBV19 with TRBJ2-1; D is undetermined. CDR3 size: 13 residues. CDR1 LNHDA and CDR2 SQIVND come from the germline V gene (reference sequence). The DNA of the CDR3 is TGTGCCAGTAGTGGCCAGATGGCGGATGAGCGGTTCTTC. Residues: CASSGQMADERFF.

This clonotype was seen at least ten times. CDR3 sequence: CASSQRGLDRDTIYF. The DNA of the CDR3 is TGCGCCAGCAGCCAAAGGGGATTAGATCGGGACACCATATATTTT. V usage is TRBV4-1 and J usage is TRBJ1-3, with a tentative D call TRBD1 (5 bases). V gave up 2 bases and J gave up 8 bases, with 16 bases separating them. Germline V gene lookup returns CDR1 MGHRA and CDR2 YSYEKL. The CDR3 extends over 15 amino acids.

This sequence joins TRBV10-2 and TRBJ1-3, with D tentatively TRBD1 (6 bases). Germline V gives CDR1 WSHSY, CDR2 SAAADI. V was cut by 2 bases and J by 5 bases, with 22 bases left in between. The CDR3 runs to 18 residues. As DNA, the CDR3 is TGCGCCAGCAGTGAGACAATCTCAGGGGCAGGGCTAAGAAACACCATATATTTT. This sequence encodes CASSETISGAGLRNTIYF.

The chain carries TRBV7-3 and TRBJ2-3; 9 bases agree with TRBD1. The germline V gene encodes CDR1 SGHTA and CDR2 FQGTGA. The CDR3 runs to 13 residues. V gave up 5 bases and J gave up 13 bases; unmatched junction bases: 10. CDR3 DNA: TGTGCCAGCAGCGTAGCTGGGGACAGGGAAGAGTATTTT. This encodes CASSVAGDREEYF.

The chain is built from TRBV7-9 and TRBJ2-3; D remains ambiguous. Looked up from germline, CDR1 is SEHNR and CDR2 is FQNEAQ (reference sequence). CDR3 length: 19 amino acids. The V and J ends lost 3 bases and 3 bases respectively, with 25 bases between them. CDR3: CASSLGTVGGKLSTDTQYF. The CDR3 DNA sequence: TGTGCCAGCAGCTTGGGCACCGTCGGCGGAAAACTGTCTACAGATACGCAGTATTTT.

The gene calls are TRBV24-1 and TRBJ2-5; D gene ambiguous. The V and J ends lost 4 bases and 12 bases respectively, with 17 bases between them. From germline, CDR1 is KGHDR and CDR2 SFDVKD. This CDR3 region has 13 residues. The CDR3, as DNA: TGTGCCACCAGTGAAACCGGCATAGAAACCGAGTACTTC. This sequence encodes CATSETGIETEYF.

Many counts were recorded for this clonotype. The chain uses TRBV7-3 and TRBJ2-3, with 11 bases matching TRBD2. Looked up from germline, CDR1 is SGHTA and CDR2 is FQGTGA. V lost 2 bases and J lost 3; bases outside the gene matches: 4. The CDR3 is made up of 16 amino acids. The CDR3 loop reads CASSLGSSGGTDTQYF. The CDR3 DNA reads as TGTGCCAGCAGCTTAGGATCTAGCGGGGGGACAGATACGCAGTATTTT.

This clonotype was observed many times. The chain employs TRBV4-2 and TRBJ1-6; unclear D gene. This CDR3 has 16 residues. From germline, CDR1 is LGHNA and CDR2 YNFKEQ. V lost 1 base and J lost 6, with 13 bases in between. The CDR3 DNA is TGTGCCAGCAGCCAAGTACCAGGACCGAGTAATTCACCCCTCCACTTT. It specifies CASSQVPGPSNSPLHF.